One and the same sample provided the 6 T cell receptor beta chains below, sequenced in a study of monozygotic twins with inflammatory bowel disease. TCRdb processed the 5' RACE reads again and assigns one entry to each CDR3 protein, with no DNA. The sample has 150,000 to 200,000 distinct CDR3 sequences; the top ten hold 7.4%. The source material was blood. These receptors originate from a human donor with ulcerative colitis or Crohn's disease, or a healthy co-twin of an affected twin (not recorded which).

The chain carries TRBV18 and TRBJ1-1; TCRdb reports TRBD1, a call that lacks DNA to check it against. Germline V CDR1 and CDR2: KGHSH, LQKENI. The CDR3 is 17 amino acids. CDR3 sequence: CASSPTGSPMANTEAFF.

The gene calls are TRBV5-1 and TRBJ1-2. Germline loops: CDR1 SGHRS, CDR2 YFSETQ. The CDR3 totals 14 residues. CDR3 sequence reads: CASSQTDSNYGYTF.

The rearrangement links TRBV5-1 to TRBJ1-2. The germline CDR1 and CDR2 sequences are SGHRS and YFSETQ. This CDR3 spans 14 amino acids. The CDR3 sequence is CASSLYGDGYGYTF.

The CDR3 protein is CASSLASAGLGETQYF. The chain carries TRBV7-2 and TRBJ2-5; TCRdb picks TRBD2, but there is no DNA to check that call. The CDR3 contains 16 residues. The germline CDR1 and CDR2 sequences are SGHTA and FQGNSA.

The J gene is TRBJ1-5, the V gene TRBV20-1. The CDR3 length is 12 residues. Germline V lookup: CDR1 DFQATT, CDR2 SNEGSKA (reference sequence). CDR3 loop: CSLSYSNQPQHF.

This chain connects TRBV14 to TRBJ2-1; TCRdb names TRBD1, which stays unverified in the absence of DNA. Germline CDR1 is SGHDN and CDR2 is FVKESK. This CDR3 spans 18 amino acids. The CDR3 loop is CASSQDPAATGGRNEQFF.